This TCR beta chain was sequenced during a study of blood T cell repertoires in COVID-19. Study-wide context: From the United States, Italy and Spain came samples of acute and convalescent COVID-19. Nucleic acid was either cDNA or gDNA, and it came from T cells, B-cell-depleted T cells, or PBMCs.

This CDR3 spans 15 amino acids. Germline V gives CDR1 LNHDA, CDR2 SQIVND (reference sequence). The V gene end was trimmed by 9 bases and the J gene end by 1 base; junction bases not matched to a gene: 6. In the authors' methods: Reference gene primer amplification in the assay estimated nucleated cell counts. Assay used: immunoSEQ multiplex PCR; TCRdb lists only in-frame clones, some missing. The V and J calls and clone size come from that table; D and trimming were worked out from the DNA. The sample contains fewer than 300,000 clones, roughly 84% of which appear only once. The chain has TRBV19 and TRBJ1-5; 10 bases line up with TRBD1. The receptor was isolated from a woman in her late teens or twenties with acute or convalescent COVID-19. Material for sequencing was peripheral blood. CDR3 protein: CASGWTGGSNQPQHF. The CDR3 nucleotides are TGTGCCAGCGGGTGGACAGGGGGGAGCAATCAGCCCCAGCATTTT.